Shown below are 15 T cell receptor beta chains from a single sample sequenced in a study of cytomegalovirus exposure and HLA in healthy donors. The PCR had 60 Vbeta and 13 Jbeta primers. Produced via immunoSEQ multiplex PCR; TCRdb's table is partial and in-frame only. The sample contains 160,000 or so clones, 70% to 80% of which appear only once. The sample was PBMCs. The receptors come from a male donor in good health and CMV-seronegative.

This clone is a singleton in its sample. The J gene is TRBJ2-3, the V gene TRBV10-3, with D perhaps TRBD2 (6 bases). The CDR3 has 16 amino acids. Germline assignment: CDR1 ENHRY and CDR2 SYGVKD. V gave up 3 bases and J gave up 1 base, with 14 bases separating them. CDR3 DNA sequence: TGTGCCATCAGTGATGAGTGGGAGGCTGGCACAGATACGCAGTATTTT. Translated, it gives CAISDEWEAGTDTQYF.

This clone occurred once. The V and J genes are TRBV27 and TRBJ2-7; D might be TRBD1 (5 bases). The CDR3 loop spans 14 amino acids. Germline V gives CDR1 MNHEY, CDR2 SMNVEV (reference sequence). V lost 5 bases, J lost 6 bases, and 17 bases lay in between. The CDR3 DNA reads as TGTGCCAGCAGTGACAGCGTGGGGCGTGTCGAGCAGTACTTC. Translating gives CASSDSVGRVEQYF.

The J gene is TRBJ2-7, the V gene TRBV11-2, with 7 bases fitting TRBD2. Per germline, CDR1 SGHAT and CDR2 FQNNGV. This CDR3 has 16 residues. V was clipped by 4 bases and J by 7 bases; unmatched bases: 16. CDR3 in amino acids: CASSSGLTTGTMEQYF. CDR3 sequence (DNA): TGTGCCAGCAGCTCGGGACTAACAACGGGCACTATGGAGCAGTACTTC. Together with reference TRBV11-2 and TRBJ2-7, the CDR3 gives the full variable domain: EAGVAQSPRYKIIEKRQSVAFWCNPISGHATLYWYQQILGQGPKLLIQFQNNGVVDDSQLPKDRFSAERLKGVDSTLKIQPAKLEDSAVYLCASSSGLTTGTMEQYFGPGTRLTVT.

The chain carries TRBV5-8 and TRBJ2-5; 8 bases are a match to TRBD2. With V trimmed by 4 bases and J by 1 base, 6 bases remained unmatched. From germline, CDR1 is SGHTS and CDR2 YDEGEE. CDR3 size: 15 residues. CDR3 sequence reads: CASSHGLAVQETQYF. CDR3 bases: TGTGCCAGCAGCCATGGACTAGCTGTCCAAGAGACCCAGTACTTC.

This clone has a single count. J is TRBJ1-2 and V is TRBV29-1; D perhaps matches TRBD1 (5 bases). The ends were cut back, 4 bases at V and 4 bases at J, with 13 bases in the middle. This CDR3 has 13 residues. Germline loops: CDR1 SQVTM, CDR2 ANQGSEA. The DNA for the CDR3 is TGCAGCGTTGGCCGGCAGGGAAGCTATGGCTACACCTTC. Protein product: CSVGRQGSYGYTF.

The chain combines TRBV7-8 with TRBJ2-1; 16 bases fit TRBD2. CDR3 length: 18 amino acids. The germline gives CDR1 SGHVS, CDR2 FQNEAQ. V gave up 2 bases and J gave up 2 bases; unmatched junction bases: 3. The CDR3 bases are TGTGCCAGCAGCTTACCCGGGACTAGCGGGGGGGCCTACAATGAGCAGTTCTTC. Translated: CASSLPGTSGGAYNEQFF.

This sequence joins TRBV5-1 and TRBJ2-5, with 11 positions matching TRBD1. Germline loops: CDR1 SGHRS, CDR2 YFSETQ. The CDR3 spans 15 residues. The V and J ends lost 4 bases and 4 bases, in that order; junction bases with no gene match: 6. The DNA of the CDR3 is TGCGCCAGCAGCCCGGGGACAGGGGGAGGAGAGACCCAGTACTTC. Translation: CASSPGTGGGETQYF. Complete variable domain (other parts from reference TRBV5-1 and TRBJ2-5): KAGVTQTPRYLIKTRGQQVTLSCSPISGHRSVSWYQQTPGQGLQFLFEYFSETQRNKGNFPGRFSGRQFSNSRSEMNVSTLELGDSALYLCASSPGTGGGETQYFGPGTRLLVL.

The chain recombines TRBV11-2 with TRBJ1-1; D call uncertain. This CDR3 spans 14 amino acids. Per germline, CDR1 SGHAT and CDR2 FQNNGV. V was cut by 4 bases and J by 4 bases, with 13 bases left in between. Here the CDR3 reads CASSSGYRSTEAFF. CDR3 nucleotides: TGTGCCAGCAGCTCTGGCTATAGGAGCACTGAAGCTTTCTTT.

The V gene is TRBV2, the J gene TRBJ2-3; D gene uncertain. The V and J ends lost 4 bases and 5 bases respectively, with 4 bases between them. The CDR3 sequence is 11 residues long. From germline, CDR1 is SNHLY and CDR2 FYNNEI. The CDR3 protein is CASSAQDTQYF. The CDR3 nucleotides read TGTGCCAGCAGTGCCCAAGATACGCAGTATTTT.

The genes are TRBV7-3 and TRBJ1-4; TRBD1 agrees at 8 bases. Germline CDR1 SGHTA, CDR2 FQGTGA. After removal of 4 bases from V and 0 bases from J, the junction contained 1 base not matched to a gene. The CDR3 is 15 residues long. The CDR3 here is CASSSTGATNEKLFF. The CDR3 DNA reads as TGTGCCAGCAGCTCGACAGGGGCAACTAATGAAAAACTGTTTTTT.

This clone came up a few times. The chain couples TRBV5-6 to TRBJ1-6, with unresolved D. CDR1 and CDR2 from the germline V gene are SGHDT and YYEEEE. Trimming cost V 4 bases and J 6 bases, with 11 bases left between them. CDR3 length: 14 amino acids. For the CDR3, the DNA is TGTGCCAGCAGCCCTGTAGAGCGTAATTCACCCCTCCACTTT. Translation gives CASSPVERNSPLHF.

The chain couples TRBV27 to TRBJ2-2, with D perhaps matching TRBD2 (6 bases). Germline CDR1 and CDR2: MNHEY and SMNVEV (reference sequence). Trimming left V 5 bases short and J 3 bases short, with 7 bases between. CDR3 length equals 13 residues. The CDR3 loop is CASSGTYTGELFF. In DNA form, the CDR3 reads TGTGCCAGCAGTGGGACTTACACCGGGGAGCTGTTTTTT.

Concerning this clone itself: Other DNA sequences in the same sample also yield this CDR3. The chain has TRBV18 and TRBJ2-7; 8 positions agree with TRBD1. This CDR3 has 13 residues. Germline lookup yields CDR1 KGHSH and CDR2 LQKENI. V lost 6 bases and J lost 3; bases outside the gene matches: 4. The CDR3, as DNA: TGTGCCAGCTCCCCCGGGACAGGCTACGAGCAGTACTTC. Translated: CASSPGTGYEQYF.

Here the CDR3 reads CASSRERGETQYF. The CDR3 DNA is TGTGCCAGCAGCCGCGAAAGGGGAGAGACCCAGTACTTC. The J gene is TRBJ2-5, the V gene TRBV7-7, with D possibly matching TRBD1 (5 bases). The V end lost 5 bases, the J end lost 4 bases, and 11 bases lay between the germline ends. The germline CDR1 and CDR2 sequences are SSHAT and FNYEAQ (reference sequence). The CDR3 totals 13 residues.

The rearrangement uses TRBV19 and TRBJ2-1; 12 bases agree with TRBD2. V was clipped by 7 bases and J by 7 bases; unmatched bases: 2. The CDR3 has 13 amino acids. The germline V gene has CDR1 LNHDA and CDR2 SQIVND (reference sequence). CDR3: CASTGTSGNEQFF. CDR3 DNA sequence: TGTGCCAGTACAGGGACTAGCGGGAATGAGCAGTTCTTC.